This TCR beta chain was sequenced in a study of T cells after yellow fever vaccination. The study, taken as a whole, reports: Any FACS-sorted repertoire could hold abundant clonotypes that contaminate it from the bulk population.

CDR1 and CDR2 from the germline V gene are LNHDA and SQIVND (reference sequence). Trimming removed 2 bases at V and 0 bases at J, with 8 bases between. The CDR3 extends over 15 amino acids. Production of TCR cDNA was by 5'RACE template switching, which also added a universal primer site and UMIs. Using its own MiXCR run on the 5' RACE reads, TCRdb lists one record per CDR3 protein. The sample lists 450,000 to 600,000 distinct CDR3 sequences; about a sixth were seen once. Concerning this clonotype: Its antigen is unknown.

This chain joins TRBV19 and TRBJ1-3; D is ambiguous. The sample consisted of PBMCs, taken around 5 days after the first yellow fever vaccination. The origin of this receptor is a man younger than 35 who received the YFV17D yellow fever vaccine. CDR3 sequence: CASSIRDFSGNTIYF. The DNA of the CDR3 is TGTGCCAGTAGTATACGTGATTTCTCTGGAAACACCATATATTTT. Using reference TRBV19 and TRBJ1-3 for the parts outside the CDR3, the full variable domain is DGGITQSPKYLFRKEGQNVTLSCEQNLNHDAMYWYRQDPGQGLRLIYYSQIVNDFQKGDIAEGYSVSREKKESFPLTVTSAQKNPTAFYLCASSIRDFSGNTIYFGEGSWLTVV.